The rows below give T cell receptor beta chains drawn from one sample of a study of cytomegalovirus exposure and HLA in healthy donors. Profiling relied on immunoSEQ multiplex PCR, and the TCRdb table lists in-frame clones only, not all of them. The sample records some 120,000 clones, approximately 80% being singletons. Sequences were obtained from PBMCs. These receptors were taken from a man over 45 in good health and CMV-seronegative. Both conserved end residues are part of each CDR3. D genes are given only for firm matches. Not all rows give a size; the values are once, few, many and, for expanded clones, a class.

TRBJ2-3 | - | - | TRBV5-4 | TGTGCCAGCAGCCCCGCCAACACGAGGCCAGATACGCAGTATTTT | CASSPANTRPDTQYF
TRBJ1-5 | - | - | TRBV19 | TGTGCCAGTAGTATCATCAGGGGCGGGCGTAGGAGCAATCAGCCCCAGCATTTT | CASSIIRGGRRSNQPQHF
TRBJ2-2 | - | TRBD1 | TRBV9 | TGTGCCAGCAGCGCCCGGGACAGATTCACCGGGGAGCTGTTTTTT | CASSARDRFTGELFF
TRBJ2-7 | - | TRBD2 | TRBV7-2 | TGTGCCAGCAGCCCGGGACTAGCGGGCCCCTACGAGCAGTACTTC | CASSPGLAGPYEQYF
TRBJ2-3 | - | - | TRBV28 | TGTGCCAGCAGTTCGGACAGAGTCACAGATACGCAGTATTTT | CASSSDRVTDTQYF
TRBJ2-1 | - | - | TRBV6-1 | TGTGCCAGCAGGGGGGACTGGGTGCAGAATGAGCAGTTCTTC | CASRGDWVQNEQFF
TRBJ2-1 | - | - | TRBV9 | TGTGCCAGCAGCGCGGCGGGGCAGATCCTTATCTTC | CASSAAGQILIF
TRBJ1-2 | - | TRBD1 | TRBV6-5 | TGTGCCAGCAGTTACGATCCGACAGGGTTAGGAGGCTACACCTTC | CASSYDPTGLGGYTF
TRBJ1-1 | - | - | TRBV19 | TGTGCCAGTAAGGGAGGGGCACTCAGGACGGGGACTGAAGCTTTCTTT | CASKGGALRTGTEAFF
TRBJ2-5 | - | - | TRBV25-1 | TGTGCCAGCAGTGGTAACCAAGAGACCCAGTACTTC | CASSGNQETQYF
TRBJ2-2 | - | TRBD1 | TRBV7-9 | TGTGCCACCCAAGTCGGGACAGGGTTAGAGGTCACCGGGGAGCTGTTTTTT | CATQVGTGLEVTGELFF
TRBJ2-4 | - | TRBD1 | TRBV4-1 | TGCGCCAGCAGCCTGGACAGGGCCAAAAACATTCAGTACTTC | CASSLDRAKNIQYF
TRBJ2-1 | once | TRBD2 | TRBV7-3 | TGTGCCAGCAAAAGGAGCGGGATTAGCAATGAGCAGTTCTTC | CASKRSGISNEQFF
TRBJ2-1 | few | - | TRBV29-1 | TGCAGCGTTGAAGATAGGAGGGACAATGAGCAGTTCTTC | CSVEDRRDNEQFF
TRBJ2-1 | - | TRBD2 | TRBV19 | TGTGCCAGTAGTATAGAGGATCTAGCGGGAAATGAGCAGTTCTTC | CASSIEDLAGNEQFF
TRBJ1-1 | - | - | TRBV30 | TGTGCCTGGAGTGGACAGCGTGAAGCTTTCTTT | CAWSGQREAFF
TRBJ2-5 | - | - | TRBV4-3 | TGCGCCAGCAGCCAAGATTGGAGTGGAGAGACCCAGTACTTC | CASSQDWSGETQYF
TRBJ2-2 | few | TRBD1 | TRBV5-1 | TGCGCCAGCAGCTTGATTCCGGGGACAGCGAACACCGGGGAGCTGTTTTTT | CASSLIPGTANTGELFF
TRBJ1-5 | - | - | TRBV14 | TGTGCCAGCAGCCAAGATAGGCAGGTGAATCAGCCCCAGCATTTT | CASSQDRQVNQPQHF
TRBJ1-1 | - | TRBD1 | TRBV9 | TGTGCCAGCAGCGGACAGGGATCAAACACTGAAGCTTTCTTT | CASSGQGSNTEAFF